A single T cell receptor beta chain is shown here with its context. Its antigen is currently unknown. This sample stems from a study of cytomegalovirus exposure and HLA in healthy donors. Use of 60 Vbeta and 13 Jbeta primers characterized the PCR. Assay: immunoSEQ multiplex PCR; the TCRdb copy retains only in-frame clones and omits some. The repertoire holds approximately 200,000 clones, 65% to 80% seen once, with about 4.6% in the top ten. Study-level points and caveats: In vitro assays verified that a few CMV-associated chains recognized CMV antigens specifically. A later analysis reportedly found fewer N-insertions in an Asian-associated ancestry cluster than the approximately 670-donor mean.

This sequence was found in a woman in her twenties or thirties in good health and CMV-seropositive. Sequencing was done on a sample of PBMCs.

As DNA, the CDR3 is TGTGCCAGCAGTTTCTACGAGACTAGAAACTACGAGCAGTACTTC. The encoded protein is CASSFYETRNYEQYF. This rearrangement joins TRBV27 to TRBJ2-7; D is perhaps TRBD2 (6 bases). Trimming left V 3 bases short and J 3 bases short, with 15 bases between. The CDR3 extends over 15 amino acids. Germline V gives CDR1 MNHEY, CDR2 SMNVEV (reference sequence).